Listed below are T cell receptor beta chains from one sample, sequenced in a study of blood T cells in healthy people across ages. TCRdb reanalysed the 5' RACE reads using MiXCR and keeps one entry per CDR3 protein. The data contain fewer than 2 million distinct CDR3 sequences, more than 35% of them singletons. The sample comprised blood. The receptor source for this set is a human donor in good health. CDR3s include the opening cysteine and the closing phenylalanine or tryptophan. The D gene is left open where the match is weak. Not all rows give a size; the values are once, few, many and, for expanded clones, a class.

abundance	v_gene	j_gene	d_gene	CDR3aa	CDR3nt
NA	TRBV18	TRBJ2-5	NA	CVSSREYDQAAYF	TGTGTCAGCTCACGAGAGTATGACCAGGCTGCGTACTTC
NA	TRBV7-2	TRBJ2-3	NA	CASSRVGGPDTQYF	TGTGCCAGCAGCAGAGTAGGGGGACCAGATACGCAGTATTTT
NA	TRBV4-3	TRBJ1-5	NA	CASSQGYGGPNQPQHF	TGCGCCAGCAGCCAAGGGTACGGGGGACCCAATCAGCCCCAGCATTTT
NA	TRBV29-1	TRBJ2-7	NA	CSVVEAAYEQYF	TGCAGCGTTGTCGAGGCAGCCTACGAGCAGTACTTC
few	TRBV29-1	TRBJ2-5	NA	CSVDNSGETQYF	TGCAGCGTTGATAATTCCGGAGAGACCCAGTACTTC
NA	TRBV7-9	TRBJ2-7	NA	CASSGTGQPPVSYEQYF	TGTGCCAGCAGCGGGACGGGACAACCTCCGGTTAGCTACGAGCAGTACTTC
NA	TRBV29-1	TRBJ1-1	NA	CSVAGTAAEAFF	TGCAGCGTTGCAGGGACCGCTGCTGAAGCTTTCTTT
NA	TRBV20-1	TRBJ2-1	TRBD1	CSAPRGQSSYNEQFF	TGCAGTGCCCCTAGGGGACAGAGCTCCTACAATGAGCAGTTCTTC
few	TRBV7-2	TRBJ1-2	TRBD1	CASSLGSAGGVGYTF	TGTGCCAGCAGCCTAGGGTCCGCAGGGGGAGTTGGCTACACCTTC
NA	TRBV2	TRBJ2-3	NA	CASSSAGDTQYF	TGTGCCAGCAGCTCCGCGGGAGATACGCAGTATTTT
NA	TRBV12-3/TRBV12-4	TRBJ1-2	NA	CASSLNGDIYGYTF	TGTGCCAGCAGTTTAAACGGCGATATCTACGGCTACACCTTC
NA	TRBV6-6	TRBJ1-6	NA	CASSYSQEYSPLHF	TGTGCCAGCAGTTACTCCCAGGAGTATTCACCCCTCCACTTT
NA	TRBV6-5	TRBJ1-2	TRBD1	CASSLNTGGAGYGYTF	TGTGCCAGCAGCTTAAACACAGGGGGCGCGGGCTATGGCTACACCTTC
few	TRBV10-3	TRBJ2-3	TRBD2	CAISGGTSLADTQYF	TGTGCCATCAGTGGGGGGACTAGCCTCGCAGATACGCAGTATTTT
few	TRBV20-1	TRBJ2-7	NA	CSARDEGRWTYEQYF	TGCAGTGCTAGAGATGAGGGAAGGTGGACCTACGAGCAGTACTTC
NA	TRBV27	TRBJ2-1	TRBD2	CASMRGGAGEQFF	TGTGCCAGCATGCGCGGGGGGGCCGGTGAGCAGTTCTTC
few	TRBV20-1	TRBJ2-4	TRBD1	CSALRGQGAWEQYF	TGCAGTGCCCTGAGGGGACAGGGGGCATGGGAGCAGTACTTC
NA	TRBV7-2	TRBJ1-1	NA	CASSQKGGETKVTNTEAFF	TGTGCCAGCAGCCAAAAGGGGGGCGAAACGAAGGTGACTAACACTGAAGCTTTCTTT
NA	TRBV7-6	TRBJ2-7	TRBD2	CASSPGGTNNEQYF	TGTGCCAGCAGCCCCGGGGGGACTAACAATGAGCAGTACTTC
few	TRBV11-2	TRBJ2-3	TRBD2	CASSLISGGSTDTQYF	TGTGCCAGCAGCTTGATAAGCGGGGGGAGCACAGATACGCAGTATTTT
few	TRBV29-1	TRBJ2-7	NA	CSVTQAGLLYEQYF	TGCAGCGTTACGCAGGCCGGACTTCTCTACGAGCAGTACTTC
NA	TRBV5-1	TRBJ2-3	TRBD1	CASSLRPGGIRDTQYF	TGCGCCAGTAGCTTGAGGCCAGGGGGTATTAGGGATACGCAGTATTTT
NA	TRBV24-1	TRBJ2-7	NA	CAAKTGTPVYEQYF	TGTGCCGCCAAAACCGGGACACCAGTCTACGAGCAGTACTTC
NA	TRBV7-9	TRBJ2-1	NA	CSSSWDNEQFF	TGTTCCAGCAGTTGGGATAATGAGCAGTTCTTC
NA	TRBV7-3	TRBJ2-3	NA	CASSEGPGGDTQYF	TGTGCCAGCAGCGAAGGGCCTGGGGGAGATACGCAGTATTTT